This record concerns one T cell receptor beta chain sequence. The antigen remains unidentified. PCR was performed a second time for 7 to 11 cycles using a sample-barcoded 5' primer and a J-beta primer mix. A tag from a template-switch adaptor with 12 random nucleotides marked each cDNA molecule. MiXCR, run by TCRdb on the 5' RACE reads, gives a single entry per CDR3 protein. The sample includes over 950,000 distinct CDR3 sequences, around two fifths seen only once; the top ten take around 13%. Germline assignment: CDR1 DFQATT and CDR2 SNEGSKA (reference sequence). This CDR3 is 13 amino acids long. V lost 0 bases and J lost 6, with 11 bases in between. Total RNA amounts of at least 6 micrograms were extracted per sample. The sample belongs to a study of blood T cells in healthy people across ages. Findings and caveats of the study: Leaving the PBMCs unsorted stopped any conclusive comparison of naive versus antigen-experienced cells. The authors considered diversity estimates from one million T cells to be underestimates.

The clonotype originates from a man younger than 35 in good health. The gene calls are TRBV20-1 and TRBJ1-1, with D unresolved. Sequencing was performed on blood. The CDR3 loop reads CSARDQRAPEAFF. CDR3 DNA sequence: TGCAGTGCTAGAGATCAACGGGCACCTGAAGCTTTCTTT.